The 10 T cell receptor beta chains given below trace back to one sample, sequenced in a study of tumor and adjacent non-tumor tissue in lung cancer. RNA was extracted from bulk tissue without any cell sorting. TCRbeta libraries were built with three rounds of nested PCR, modified from ARM-PCR. MiXCR, applied by TCRdb to the multiplex PCR reads, yields one record per CDR3 protein. This sample has 90,000 or so distinct CDR3 sequences; around 59% occur once, and the top ten carry roughly 15%. The sequenced material came from lung tumor tissue. Receptor source: a man aged 70 or older with non-small cell lung cancer.

The sample holds one count of this clonotype. This is likely a read error, given that the CDR3 carries no conserved phenylalanine or tryptophan at its end. The chain employs TRBV11-3 and TRBJ2-1; a weak D match, TRBD2 (6 bases). Germline CDR1 is SGHNT and CDR2 is YENEEA. The CDR3 length is 15 residues. CDR3 in DNA: TGTGCCAGTAGCTTAGGGCGGGGTAGGAGGCGCGAGCAGTTCATC. It codes for CASSLGRGRRREQFI.

With regard to this clonotype: A read error may explain this, as a much larger clone is one base away. CDR3 sequence reads: CASSLVQGRGTGELFF. DNA of the CDR3: TGTGCCAGCAGTTTAGTACAGGGGCGAGGCACCGGGGAGCTGTTTTTT. The J gene is TRBJ2-2, the V gene TRBV12-3 or TRBV12-4, with TRBD1 identical over 7 bases. CDR3 size: 16 residues. After removal of 1 base from V and 4 bases from J, the junction contained 6 bases not matched to a gene.

V is TRBV10-3 and J is TRBJ2-7; 10 nucleotides agree with TRBD1. The germline V gene has CDR1 ENHRY and CDR2 SYGVKD. J was trimmed by 3 bases and V by 4 bases; bases with no gene match: 3. The CDR3 contains 14 residues. The CDR3 nucleotides read TGTGCCATCAGTGGGGGACAGGGGTTCTACGAGCAGTACTTC. Its translation is CAISGGQGFYEQYF.

V and J are TRBV2 and TRBJ1-5; TRBD1 matches 8 bases. The CDR3 consists of 14 residues. Germline V gene lookup returns CDR1 SNHLY and CDR2 FYNNEI. Trimming took 5 bases from V and 2 from J; bases not matched to a gene: 2. The CDR3 DNA is TGTGCCAGCAGTCAGGGACAGGGCAATCAGCCCCAGCATTTT. It codes for CASSQGQGNQPQHF.

With regard to this clonotype: The junction differs from germline at one of its ends, possibly a read error. The chain links TRBV7-3 to TRBJ2-2, with D uncertain. The germline CDR1 and CDR2 sequences are SGHTA and FQGTGA. This CDR3 is 15 amino acids long. The CDR3 is CASGLLPPSSRELFF. The DNA for the CDR3 is TGTGCCAGCGGCTTATTGCCTCCGTCTTCCCGGGAGCTGTTTTTT.

This clonotype has a count of ten or more. The chain carries TRBV6-5 and TRBJ2-7, with TRBD1 matching 7 bases. Germline V gene lookup returns CDR1 MNHEY and CDR2 SVGAGI. There are 13 residues in the CDR3. The V segment lost 8 bases and the J segment 0 bases; nucleotides outside the gene matches: 4. For the CDR3, the DNA is TGTGCCAGCCACAGGGGCAGCTCCTACGAGCAGTACTTC. Translation gives CASHRGSSYEQYF.

A remark on this clonotype: A much larger clonotype is one base distant, so this may be a read error. V and J are TRBV28 and TRBJ1-2, with D perhaps TRBD1 (6 bases). The CDR3 length is 14 residues. Between the trimmed V and J ends, which lost 6 bases and 3 bases, there was a span of 14 bases. From germline, CDR1 is MDHEN and CDR2 SYDVKM. In DNA form, the CDR3 reads TGTGCCAGCAGGGCCGGGACAACATACTATGGCTACACCTTC. Amino acid sequence: CASRAGTTYYGYTF.

About this clonotype: Its ends do not fully match the called genes, so a read error is possible. This chain joins TRBV11-1 and TRBJ1-1; possibly TRBD1 for D (6 bases). The CDR3 covers 15 residues. The germline CDR1 and CDR2 sequences are SGHAT and FQDESV (reference sequence). CDR3 amino acids: CASSLVRGRDTGAFF. The CDR3 region has the DNA TGTGCCAGCAGCTTAGTGCGAGGACGGGACACTGGAGCTTTCTTT.

This chain joins TRBV19 and TRBJ2-5, with a possible D match to TRBD1 (6 bases). Trimming left V 5 bases short and J 0 bases short, with 7 bases between. The germline CDR1 and CDR2 sequences are LNHDA and SQIVND (reference sequence). This CDR3 contains 13 residues. DNA of the CDR3: TGTGCCAGTAGTGGACAGAACCAAGAGACCCAGTACTTC. It specifies CASSGQNQETQYF.

J is TRBJ1-1 and V is TRBV12-3 or TRBV12-4; D perhaps matches TRBD1 (5 bases). The CDR3 extends over 13 amino acids. Trimming removed 3 bases at V and 7 bases at J, with 12 bases between. In DNA, the CDR3 is TGTGCCAGCAGTTTGAGGGGAGGGTTTGAAGCTTTCTTT. Its protein is CASSLRGGFEAFF.